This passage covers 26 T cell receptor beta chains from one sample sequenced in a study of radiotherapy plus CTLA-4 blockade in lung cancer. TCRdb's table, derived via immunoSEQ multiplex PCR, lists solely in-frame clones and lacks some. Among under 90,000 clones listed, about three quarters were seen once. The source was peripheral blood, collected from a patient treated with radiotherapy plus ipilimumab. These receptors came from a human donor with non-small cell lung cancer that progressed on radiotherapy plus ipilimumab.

This CDR3 is CASSLKAGGGELFF. The CDR3 DNA is TGCGCCAGCAGCCTTAAAGCCGGAGGCGGGGAGCTGTTTTTT. The J gene is TRBJ2-2, the V gene TRBV5-1, with D tentatively TRBD2 (5 bases). Trimming took 4 bases from V and 7 from J, leaving 14 bases between them. The length of the CDR3 is 14 residues. Germline V lookup: CDR1 SGHRS, CDR2 YFSETQ.

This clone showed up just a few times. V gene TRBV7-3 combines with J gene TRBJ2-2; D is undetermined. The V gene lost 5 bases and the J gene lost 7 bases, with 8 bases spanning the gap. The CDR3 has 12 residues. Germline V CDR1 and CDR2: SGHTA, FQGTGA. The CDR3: CASSPTNGELFF. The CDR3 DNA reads TGTGCCAGCAGCCCTACAAACGGGGAGCTGTTTTTT.

CDR3 protein: CASSSQGRHEQYF. In DNA, the CDR3 is TGTGCCAGCAGTTCCCAGGGTCGCCACGAGCAGTACTTC. The chain is built from TRBV28 and TRBJ2-7, with TRBD1 as a possible D gene (5 bases). CDR1 is MDHEN, CDR2 SYDVKM, per germline. The V end lost 4 bases, the J end lost 5 bases, and 12 bases lay between the germline ends. This CDR3 is built from 13 residues.

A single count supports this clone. The CDR3 reads CASSQEKLSIGYTF. The CDR3 region has the DNA TGCGCCAGCAGCCAAGAAAAGTTAAGTATCGGCTACACCTTC. The gene calls are TRBV4-3 and TRBJ1-2; the D is unclear. The CDR3 is 14 amino acids. The germline V gene has CDR1 LGHNA and CDR2 YSLEER. With 0 bases removed from V and 8 bases from J, the gap between germline ends came to 13 bases.

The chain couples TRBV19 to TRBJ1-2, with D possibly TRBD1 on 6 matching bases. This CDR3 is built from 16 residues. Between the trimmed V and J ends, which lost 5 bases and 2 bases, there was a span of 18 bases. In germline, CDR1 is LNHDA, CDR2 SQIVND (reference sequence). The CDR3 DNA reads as TGTGCCAGTAGTTTGGGACGGGACACGGCCAACTATGGCTACACCTTC. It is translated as CASSLGRDTANYGYTF.

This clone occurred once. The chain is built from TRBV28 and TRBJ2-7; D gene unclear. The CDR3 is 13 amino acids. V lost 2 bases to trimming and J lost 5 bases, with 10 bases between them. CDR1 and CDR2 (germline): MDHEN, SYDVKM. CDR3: CASSLQWFHEQYF. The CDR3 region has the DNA TGTGCCAGCAGTTTACAGTGGTTTCACGAGCAGTACTTC.

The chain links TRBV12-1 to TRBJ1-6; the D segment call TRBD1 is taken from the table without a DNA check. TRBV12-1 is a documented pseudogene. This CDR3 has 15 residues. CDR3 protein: CASSQLDRGRFPLHF. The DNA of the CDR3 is TGTGCCAGCAGCCAACTAGACAGGGGGCGATTCCCCCTCCACTTT.

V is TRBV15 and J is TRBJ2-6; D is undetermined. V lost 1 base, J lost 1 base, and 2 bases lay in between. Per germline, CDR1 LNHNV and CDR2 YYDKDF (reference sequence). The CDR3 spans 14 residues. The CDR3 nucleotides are TGTGCCACCAGCAGAGGATCTGGGGCCAACGTCCTGACTTTC. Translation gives CATSRGSGANVLTF.

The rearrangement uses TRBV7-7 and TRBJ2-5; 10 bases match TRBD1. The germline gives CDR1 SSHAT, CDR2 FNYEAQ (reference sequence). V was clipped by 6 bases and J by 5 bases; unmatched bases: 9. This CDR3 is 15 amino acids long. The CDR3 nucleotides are TGTGCCAGCAGTTCCATGACAGGGGGCGGGGAGACCCAGTACTTC. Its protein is CASSSMTGGGETQYF.

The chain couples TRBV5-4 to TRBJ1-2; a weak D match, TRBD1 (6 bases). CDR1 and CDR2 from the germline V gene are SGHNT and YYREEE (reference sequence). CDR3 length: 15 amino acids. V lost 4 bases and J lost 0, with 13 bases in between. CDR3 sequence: CASSVNGQTNYGYTF. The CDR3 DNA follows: TGTGCCAGCAGCGTGAACGGACAGACTAACTATGGCTACACCTTC.

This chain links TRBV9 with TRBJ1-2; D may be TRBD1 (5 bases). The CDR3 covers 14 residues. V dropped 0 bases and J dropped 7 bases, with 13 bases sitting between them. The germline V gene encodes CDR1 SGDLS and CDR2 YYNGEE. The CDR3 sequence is CASSVGETVLGYTF. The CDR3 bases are TGTGCCAGCAGCGTAGGTGAGACAGTGCTTGGCTACACCTTC.

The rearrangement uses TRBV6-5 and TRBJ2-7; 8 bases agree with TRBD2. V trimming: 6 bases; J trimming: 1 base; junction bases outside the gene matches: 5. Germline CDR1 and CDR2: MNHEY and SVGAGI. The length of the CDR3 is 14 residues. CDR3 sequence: CASSRSGISYEQYF. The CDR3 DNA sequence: TGTGCCAGCAGCCGTAGCGGGATTTCCTACGAGCAGTACTTC.

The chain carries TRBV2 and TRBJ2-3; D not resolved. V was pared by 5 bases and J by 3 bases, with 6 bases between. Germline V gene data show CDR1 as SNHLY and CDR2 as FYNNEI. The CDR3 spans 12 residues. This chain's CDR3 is CASSWGTDTQYF. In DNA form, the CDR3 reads TGTGCCAGCAGTTGGGGTACAGATACGCAGTATTTT.

CDR3 in DNA: TGTGCCAGCAGCTTAGGGGGGATGGTCGGGGAGCTGTTTTTT. Translating it yields CASSLGGMVGELFF. The rearrangement uses TRBV7-8 and TRBJ2-2; D is perhaps TRBD1 or TRBD2 (5 bases each). Deletions cut 1 base from V and 7 bases from J, with 10 bases between. Germline V CDR1 and CDR2: SGHVS, FQNEAQ. The CDR3 is 14 amino acids.

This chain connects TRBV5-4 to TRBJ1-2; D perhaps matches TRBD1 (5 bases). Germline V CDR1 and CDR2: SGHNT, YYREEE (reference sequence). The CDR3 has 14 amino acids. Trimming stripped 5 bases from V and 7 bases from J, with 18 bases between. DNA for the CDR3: TGTGCCAGCAGTCCGGGTGATAGGAGGGGTGGCTACACCTTC. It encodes CASSPGDRRGGYTF.

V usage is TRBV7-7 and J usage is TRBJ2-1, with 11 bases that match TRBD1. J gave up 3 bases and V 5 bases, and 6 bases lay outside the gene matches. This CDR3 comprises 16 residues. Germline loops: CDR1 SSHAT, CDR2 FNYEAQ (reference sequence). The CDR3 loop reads CASSKGQGAFYNEQFF. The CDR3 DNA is TGTGCCAGCAGCAAAGGACAGGGGGCTTTCTACAATGAGCAGTTCTTC. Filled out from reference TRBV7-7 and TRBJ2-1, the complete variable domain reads GAGVSQSPRYKVTKRGQDVTLRCDPISSHATLYWYQQALGQGPEFLTYFNYEAQPDKSGLPSDRFSAERPEGSISTLTIQRTEQRDSAMYRCASSKGQGAFYNEQFFGPGTRLTVL.

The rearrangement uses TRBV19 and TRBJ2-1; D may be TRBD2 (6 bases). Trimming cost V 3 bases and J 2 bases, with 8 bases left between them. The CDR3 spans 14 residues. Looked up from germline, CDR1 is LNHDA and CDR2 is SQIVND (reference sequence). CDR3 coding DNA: TGTGCCAGTAGTATGGCGGGGCCCTACAATGAGCAGTTCTTC. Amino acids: CASSMAGPYNEQFF.

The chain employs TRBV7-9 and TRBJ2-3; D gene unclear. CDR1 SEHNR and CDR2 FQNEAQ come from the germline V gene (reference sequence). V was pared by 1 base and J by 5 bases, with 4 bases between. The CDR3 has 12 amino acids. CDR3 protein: CASSLGVDTQYF. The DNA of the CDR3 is TGTGCCAGCAGCTTAGGGGTAGATACGCAGTATTTT.

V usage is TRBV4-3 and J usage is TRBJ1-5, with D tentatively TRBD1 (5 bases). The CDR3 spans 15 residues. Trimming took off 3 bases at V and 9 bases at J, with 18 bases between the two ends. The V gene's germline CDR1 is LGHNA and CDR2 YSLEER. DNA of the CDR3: TGCGCCAGCAGCCAGTCCGGGACCCTCGCTGGGCCCCAGCATTTT. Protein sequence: CASSQSGTLAGPQHF.

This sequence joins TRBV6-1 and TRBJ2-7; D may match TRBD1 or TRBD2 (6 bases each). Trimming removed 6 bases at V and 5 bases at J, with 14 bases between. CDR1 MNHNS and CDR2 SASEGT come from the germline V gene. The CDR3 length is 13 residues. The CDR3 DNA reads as TGTGCCAGCAGGCACTCAAGGGGGGACGAGCAGTACTTC. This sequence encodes CASRHSRGDEQYF.

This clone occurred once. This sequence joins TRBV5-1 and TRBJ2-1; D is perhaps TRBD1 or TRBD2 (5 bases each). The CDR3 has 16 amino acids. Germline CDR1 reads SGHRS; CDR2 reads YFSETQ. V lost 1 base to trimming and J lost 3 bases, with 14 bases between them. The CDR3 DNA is TGCGCCAGCAGCTTGCGGGACGATAGGCTCTACAATGAGCAGTTCTTC. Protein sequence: CASSLRDDRLYNEQFF.

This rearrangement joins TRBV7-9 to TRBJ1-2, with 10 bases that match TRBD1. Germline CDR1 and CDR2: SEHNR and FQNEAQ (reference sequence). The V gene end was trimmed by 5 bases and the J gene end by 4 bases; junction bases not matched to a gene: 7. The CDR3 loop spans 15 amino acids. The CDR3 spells CASSATGGAPYGYTF. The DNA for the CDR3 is TGTGCCAGCAGCGCGACAGGGGGCGCCCCCTATGGCTACACCTTC.

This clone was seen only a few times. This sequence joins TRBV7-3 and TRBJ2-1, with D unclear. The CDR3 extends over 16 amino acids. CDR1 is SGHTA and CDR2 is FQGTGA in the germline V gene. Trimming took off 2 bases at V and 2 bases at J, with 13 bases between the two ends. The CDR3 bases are TGTGCCAGCAGCTTAGACCGGGCCTCCACCTACAATGAGCAGTTCTTC. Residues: CASSLDRASTYNEQFF.

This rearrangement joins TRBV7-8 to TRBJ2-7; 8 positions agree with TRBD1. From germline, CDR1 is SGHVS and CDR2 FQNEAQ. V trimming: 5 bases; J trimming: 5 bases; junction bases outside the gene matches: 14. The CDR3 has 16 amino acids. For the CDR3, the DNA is TGTGCCAGCAGCCATGATTACCAGGGGGCTAGCGACGAGCAGTACTTC. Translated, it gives CASSHDYQGASDEQYF.

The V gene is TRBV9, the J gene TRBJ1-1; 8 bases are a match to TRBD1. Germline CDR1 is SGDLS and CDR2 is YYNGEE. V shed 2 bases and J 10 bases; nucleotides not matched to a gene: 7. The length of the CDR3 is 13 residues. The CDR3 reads CASSVTGEGVAFF. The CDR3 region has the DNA TGTGCCAGCAGCGTGACAGGGGAGGGGGTAGCTTTCTTT.

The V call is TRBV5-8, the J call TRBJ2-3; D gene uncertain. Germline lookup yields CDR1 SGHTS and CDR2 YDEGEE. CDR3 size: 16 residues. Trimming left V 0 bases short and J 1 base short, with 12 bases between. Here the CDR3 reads CASSLAQSVGTDTQYF. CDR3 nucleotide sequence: TGTGCCAGCAGCTTGGCCCAGTCAGTGGGCACAGATACGCAGTATTTT.